The T cell receptor beta chain described here comes from a study of T cell changes during pregnancy in multiple sclerosis. This CDR3 contains 14 residues. Germline CDR1 and CDR2: MNHEY and SVGAGI. V shed 4 bases, J shed 4 bases, and the junction held 5 bases outside the gene matches. TCRdb keeps only in-frame clones here, not all; method: immunoSEQ multiplex PCR. The data contain some 110,000 clones, about 90% of them seen just once; the ten biggest clones take up approximately 1.4%. The sample was peripheral blood, taken in the third trimester of pregnancy. The chain links TRBV6-5 to TRBJ1-2; 8 bases agree with TRBD1. The sequence was obtained from a female donor with multiple sclerosis, enrolled in a pregnancy study. CDR3: CASSLTGDSYGYTF. DNA for the CDR3: TGTGCCAGCAGTTTGACAGGGGATTCCTATGGCTACACCTTC.